Detailed here is one TCR beta chain. Its matching antigen is unknown. The entry originates in a study of memory CD4+ T cells and cytomegalovirus serostatus. Study-wide points: Of 164 reported CMV TCRbeta sequences, about 70 were found in memory CD4+ repertoires.

The sort gate was single viable CD3+CD4+CD8-CD45RO+ cells for memory CD4+ T cells. V dropped 2 bases and J dropped 1; count of bases not matched to a gene: 4. The germline CDR1 and CDR2 sequences are GTSNPN and SVGIG (reference sequence). The CDR3 is made up of 15 amino acids. Profiled with immunoSEQ multiplex PCR; TCRdb holds only in-frame clones, not every one. The sample contains about 59,000 clones, around 81% of which appear only once. The sequenced sample was memory CD4+ T cells from blood. The V gene is TRBV30, the J gene TRBJ1-1; 10 nucleotides line up with TRBD1. The sequence was collected from an adult in good health and CMV-seronegative. Some clones in this sample may be carry-over from other donors' samples. The CDR3 region is CAWSSTGGSNTEAFF. Here the CDR3 DNA reads TGTGCCTGGAGTTCGACAGGGGGCTCGAACACTGAAGCTTTCTTT. The full variable domain, completed using reference TRBV30 and TRBJ1-1, is SQTIHQWPATLVQPVGSPLSLECTVEGTSNPNLYWYRQAAGRGLQLLFYSVGIGQISSEVPQNLSASRPQDRQFILSSKKLLLSDSGFYLCAWSSTGGSNTEAFFGQGTRLTVV.